Listed below are T cell receptor beta chains from one sample, sequenced in a study of blood T cell repertoires in COVID-19. Assay used: immunoSEQ multiplex PCR; TCRdb lists only in-frame clones, some missing. The sample consists of about 350,000 clones, approximately 91% of them appearing once. What was sequenced was PBMCs or T cells enriched from blood (not recorded which). These receptors originate from a young woman who had been exposed to COVID-19. Both conserved end residues are part of each CDR3. Each record gives: J gene, V gene, clone size, D gene, CDR3 protein, CDR3 DNA. D genes are given only for firm matches. Size values are once, few and many counts, or a class for expanded clones, and some rows have none.

j_call: TRBJ2-1; v_call: TRBV7-6; clone_size: -; d_call: TRBD2; cdr3_aa: CASSLREVKNEQFF; cdr3_nt: TGTGCCAGCAGCTTGCGGGAGGTTAAGAATGAGCAGTTCTTC
j_call: TRBJ1-5; v_call: TRBV27; clone_size: -; d_call: -; cdr3_aa: CASSLFGGANQPQHF; cdr3_nt: TGTGCCAGCAGTTTATTCGGGGGTGCCAATCAGCCCCAGCATTTT
j_call: TRBJ2-1; v_call: TRBV27; clone_size: -; d_call: TRBD2; cdr3_aa: CASSLPTSGAYNEQFF; cdr3_nt: TGTGCCAGCAGTTTACCTACTAGCGGCGCCTACAATGAGCAGTTCTTC
j_call: TRBJ2-7; v_call: TRBV29-1; clone_size: -; d_call: -; cdr3_aa: CSVQTVSYEQYF; cdr3_nt: TGCAGCGTCCAGACAGTCTCCTACGAGCAGTACTTC
j_call: TRBJ2-1; v_call: TRBV28; clone_size: -; d_call: -; cdr3_aa: CASSQPTSSYNEQFF; cdr3_nt: TGTGCCAGCAGCCAACCCACAAGCTCCTACAATGAGCAGTTCTTC
j_call: TRBJ2-1; v_call: TRBV7-9; clone_size: -; d_call: -; cdr3_aa: CASSLGSREDNEQFF; cdr3_nt: TGTGCCAGCAGCTTAGGGTCCAGGGAGGACAATGAGCAGTTCTTC
j_call: TRBJ2-1; v_call: TRBV11-3; clone_size: once; d_call: TRBD2; cdr3_aa: CASSLGLAGGMNEQFF; cdr3_nt: TGTGCCAGCAGCTTGGGCTTAGCGGGAGGTATGAATGAGCAGTTCTTC
j_call: TRBJ1-3; v_call: TRBV7-8; clone_size: -; d_call: TRBD1; cdr3_aa: CASSQGGLSAGNTIYF; cdr3_nt: TGTGCCAGCAGCCAGGGGGGGCTATCGGCTGGAAACACCATATATTTT
j_call: TRBJ2-7; v_call: TRBV10-3; clone_size: -; d_call: -; cdr3_aa: CAISESFLVSGSYEQYF; cdr3_nt: TGTGCCATCAGTGAGTCTTTTCTGGTGAGCGGATCCTACGAGCAGTACTTC
j_call: TRBJ1-2; v_call: TRBV6-5; clone_size: few; d_call: -; cdr3_aa: CASGHDRKNYGYTF; cdr3_nt: TGTGCCAGCGGCCATGACAGAAAGAACTATGGCTACACCTTC
j_call: TRBJ1-2; v_call: TRBV10-3; clone_size: -; d_call: TRBD1; cdr3_aa: CAISESSTGANYGYTF; cdr3_nt: TGTGCCATCAGTGAGTCTTCGACAGGGGCCAACTATGGCTACACCTTC
j_call: TRBJ2-7; v_call: TRBV7-9; clone_size: -; d_call: TRBD2; cdr3_aa: CASSLGQTSREQYF; cdr3_nt: TGTGCCAGCAGCTTAGGGCAGACTAGCCGTGAGCAGTACTTC
j_call: TRBJ2-7; v_call: TRBV16; clone_size: -; d_call: -; cdr3_aa: CASSLREDFGQYF; cdr3_nt: TGTGCCAGCAGCCTACGTGAGGACTTCGGGCAGTACTTC
j_call: TRBJ2-4; v_call: TRBV28; clone_size: -; d_call: -; cdr3_aa: CASSFVDRLAKNIQYF; cdr3_nt: TGCGCCAGCAGTTTCGTAGACAGACTAGCCAAAAACATTCAGTACTTC
j_call: TRBJ2-1; v_call: TRBV19; clone_size: once; d_call: TRBD1; cdr3_aa: CASSIDQGANLYNEQFF; cdr3_nt: TGTGCCAGTAGTATAGACCAGGGGGCCAACCTGTACAATGAGCAGTTCTTC
j_call: TRBJ1-1; v_call: TRBV29-1; clone_size: -; d_call: -; cdr3_aa: CSVARDTEAFF; cdr3_nt: TGCAGCGTTGCCAGGGACACTGAAGCTTTCTTT
j_call: TRBJ2-1; v_call: TRBV7-9; clone_size: -; d_call: TRBD2; cdr3_aa: CATPVGSGNNEQFF; cdr3_nt: TGTGCCACCCCCGTGGGGAGCGGGAACAATGAGCAGTTCTTC
j_call: TRBJ2-1; v_call: TRBV2; clone_size: -; d_call: -; cdr3_aa: CASSDPGLEQFF; cdr3_nt: TGTGCCAGCAGTGACCCAGGGCTTGAGCAGTTCTTC